This TCR beta chain appears in the sequencing data of a study of CD8 T cells in Susac syndrome. Trimming cost V 3 bases and J 2 bases; bases outside gene matches: 2. Germline loops: CDR1 SGHRS, CDR2 YFSETQ. CDR3 length: 14 amino acids. Reverse transcription of roughly 0.5 to 1 ug RNA was performed with random hexamers. TCRdb passed the immunoSEQ multiplex PCR reads through MiXCR, listing each CDR3 protein once. The table records 40,000 to 55,000 distinct CDR3 sequences, around 93% of them present only once. Sequenced material: CD8+ T cells from PBMCs. This chain uses TRBV5-1 with TRBJ2-5; 9 nucleotides agree with TRBD1. The origin of this receptor is a human donor in good health. CDR3 DNA sequence: TGCGCCAGCAGCTCCGGGACAGGGCAAGAGACCCAGTACTTC. Translated, it gives CASSSGTGQETQYF. Combining the CDR3 with reference TRBV5-1 and TRBJ2-5 gives the whole variable domain KAGVTQTPRYLIKTRGQQVTLSCSPISGHRSVSWYQQTPGQGLQFLFEYFSETQRNKGNFPGRFSGRQFSNSRSEMNVSTLELGDSALYLCASSSGTGQETQYFGPGTRLLVL.